Listed here are 2 T cell receptor beta chains from one sample, sequenced in a study of T-cell reconstitution after alpha-beta-depleted transplantation in children listed by TCRdb under 2016. The library was built by means of PCR. Sequencing instrument: Illumina HiSeq 2500. Molecular barcoding was employed in the preparation of TCR libraries, with unique molecular identifiers being used to normalize TCRbeta repertoire quantification. The raw public data were reprocessed by TCRdb itself: fastp quality trimming at Q25, MiXCR clonotype calling, in-frame beta chains only. Every distinct CDR3 protein forms one entry, paired with its most common genes and DNA. This sample holds 90,000 to 100,000 distinct CDR3 sequences; around a quarter were observed only once. The biggest ten clones account for 20% to 25% of the sample. The treatment or condition label on this specimen signifies: allogeneic hematopoietic cell transplantation with graft depleted of TCRalphabeta T cells and CD19 B cells.

The sample here was PBMCs, taken before TCRalphabeta/CD19-depleted stem cell transplant. The receptors here all came from a boy aged 2 to 10 with acute lymphoblastic leukemia, due to receive a stem cell transplant.

This clonotype was seen ten or more times. This chain links TRBV13 with TRBJ2-5; D call uncertain. V lost 7 bases and J 2 bases, leaving 17 bases between the germline ends. The germline V gene encodes CDR1 PRHDT and CDR2 FYEKMQ (reference sequence). The CDR3 covers 15 residues. This CDR3 is CASTGRDWGQETQYF. In nucleotides, the CDR3 is TGTGCCAGCACCGGCCGAGATTGGGGTCAAGAGACCCAGTACTTC.

The CDR3 coding sequence is TGCGCCAGCAGCTTGGGGAGGAGCGGAGGGCCTTCCTACAATGAGCAGTTCTTC. Translating it yields CASSLGRSGGPSYNEQFF. The V and J genes are TRBV5-1 and TRBJ2-1; a possible D gene is TRBD2 (6 bases). Germline V lookup: CDR1 SGHRS, CDR2 YFSETQ. This CDR3 has 18 amino acids. Trimming removed 0 bases at V and 1 base at J, with 17 bases between.